This TCR beta chain was obtained from a study of Graves' ophthalmopathy and Graves' hyperthyroidism. Among the hyperthyroidism patients, all were newly diagnosed, aged 18 to 65, with under 2 months' duration. The CDR3 runs to 14 residues. Per germline, CDR1 LNHNV and CDR2 YYDKDF (reference sequence). Trimming cost V 5 bases and J 1 base, with 11 bases left between them. The table lists this clonotype with many counts. RNA transcripts served as template for amplifying TCR beta CDR3 sequences. First-round RT-PCR relied on HTBI primers, and a second-round multiplex PCR came next. TCRdb called the multiplex PCR reads again in MiXCR, with one record for every CDR3 protein. The sample lists 500,000 to 700,000 distinct CDR3 sequences, roughly 20% occurring once.

The clonotype comes from a woman under 30 with stable Graves' hyperthyroidism. Some clones in this sample may be carry-over from other donors' samples. V usage is TRBV15 and J usage is TRBJ1-1; a possible D gene is TRBD1 (6 bases). Sequencing input: peripheral blood. This CDR3 is CATSLGGWNTEAFF. CDR3 nucleotides: TGTGCCACCAGCCTAGGGGGTTGGAACACTGAAGCTTTCTTT.